The 27 T cell receptor beta chains given below trace back to one sample, sequenced in a study of OX40 agonist ivuxolimab in advanced cancers. Profiled with immunoSEQ multiplex PCR; TCRdb holds only in-frame clones, not every one. The table records about 28,000 clones, approximately 81% of them present only once. The sample here was CD4+ or CD8+ T cells sorted from blood, taken in a trial of the OX40 agonist ivuxolimab. The receptors stem from an adult with an advanced solid tumor such as melanoma, head and neck, liver or kidney cancer.

The chain recombines TRBV29-1 with TRBJ2-1; D remains unclear. Germline V gene sequence: CDR1 SQVTM, CDR2 ANQGSEA. The CDR3 is 16 amino acids. Trimming removed 2 bases from V and 6 bases from J, with 20 bases in between. CDR3 nucleotide sequence: TGCAGCGTTGAACTTTTGAAAGCGTATTTCCTCAATGAGCAGTTCTTC. Amino acid sequence: CSVELLKAYFLNEQFF.

The V and J genes are TRBV27 and TRBJ1-5; no reliable D call. Germline assignment: CDR1 MNHEY and CDR2 SMNVEV (reference sequence). The CDR3 sequence is 13 residues long. V shed 5 bases and J shed 3 bases, with 8 bases lying between them. DNA for the CDR3: TGTGCCAGCAGTATCTGGGTCAATCAGCCCCAGCATTTT. Its protein is CASSIWVNQPQHF.

The chain employs TRBV5-6 and TRBJ2-7, with no clear D. Germline-derived CDR1 and CDR2 are SGHDT and YYEEEE. The CDR3 is 16 amino acids. Trimming pared 4 bases from V and 0 bases from J, leaving 17 bases between. The CDR3 spells CASSPGLKGSSYEQYF. The CDR3 DNA reads as TGTGCCAGCAGCCCCGGGTTGAAGGGCAGCTCCTACGAGCAGTACTTC.

V and J are TRBV7-2 and TRBJ1-5; D ambiguous. V gave up 5 bases and J gave up 1 base, with 12 bases separating them. This CDR3 has 15 amino acids. CDR1 is SGHTA and CDR2 is FQGNSA in the germline V gene. CDR3 in DNA: TGTGCCAGCAGCCCGACACAGACAAGCAATCAGCCCCAGCATTTT. Translating it yields CASSPTQTSNQPQHF.

To note about this clone: The sample carries other DNA sequences with the same CDR3. J is TRBJ2-3 and V is TRBV4-1; the match to TRBD2 covers 9 bases. The CDR3 is 15 residues long. The trim removed 3 bases at V and 1 base at J, leaving 2 bases unmatched. Germline V gene sequence: CDR1 MGHRA, CDR2 YSYEKL. The CDR3 DNA is TGCGCCAGCAGCCAGGTAGCGGGGGGCACAGATACGCAGTATTTT. Translation gives CASSQVAGGTDTQYF.

The J gene is TRBJ2-7, the V gene TRBV28; 7 bases align to TRBD2. Germline CDR1 MDHEN, CDR2 SYDVKM. J gave up 9 bases and V 6 bases, and 8 bases lay outside the gene matches. This CDR3 comprises 12 residues. This chain's CDR3 is CASSPGLVPQYF. The DNA for the CDR3 is TGTGCCAGCAGCCCCGGACTAGTTCCGCAGTACTTC.

The rearrangement links TRBV14 to TRBJ1-2, with D unclear. The CDR3 runs to 13 residues. CDR1 is SGHDN and CDR2 is FVKESK in the germline V gene. V gave up 4 bases and J gave up 3 bases, with 9 bases separating them. The CDR3 protein is CASSPGLYYGYTF. The CDR3 DNA reads as TGTGCCAGCAGCCCGGGTCTATACTATGGCTACACCTTC. The whole variable domain, filled in from reference TRBV14 and TRBJ1-2, reads EAGVTQFPSHSVIEKGQTVTLRCDPISGHDNLYWYRRVMGKEIKFLLHFVKESKQDESGMPNNRFLAERTGGTYSTLKVQPAELEDSGVYFCASSPGLYYGYTFGSGTRLTVV.

This clone was detected only once. The genes are TRBV5-4 and TRBJ2-1, with D possibly being TRBD2 (6 bases). Germline CDR1 SGHNT, CDR2 YYREEE (reference sequence). The CDR3 is 13 amino acids. V was trimmed by 4 bases and J by 6 bases, leaving 11 bases between them. The CDR3, as DNA: TGTGCCAGCAGCGGGGGACTCGGCAATGAGCAGTTCTTC. Protein product: CASSGGLGNEQFF.

This clone was detected only a few times. The V gene is TRBV6-6, the J gene TRBJ1-5; D gene ambiguous. The CDR3 covers 15 residues. Trimming cost V 6 bases and J 3 bases, with 15 bases left between them. Per germline, CDR1 MNHNY and CDR2 SVGAGI (reference sequence). CDR3 DNA sequence: TGTGCCAGCAGAGGTCAGCTTACGGTCAATCAGCCCCAGCATTTT. It yields the protein CASRGQLTVNQPQHF.

The V gene is TRBV13, the J gene TRBJ1-2; 8 bases fit TRBD1. The CDR3 consists of 13 residues. J lost 8 bases, V lost 4 bases, and 6 bases had no gene match. From germline, CDR1 is PRHDT and CDR2 FYEKMQ (reference sequence). The CDR3 loop is CASSSTGVRGYTF. For the CDR3, the DNA is TGTGCCAGCAGCTCGACAGGGGTACGGGGCTACACCTTC.

The chain links TRBV28 to TRBJ2-7, with 8 bases that match TRBD2. CDR3 length equals 14 residues. The V gene's germline CDR1 is MDHEN and CDR2 SYDVKM. The J segment lost 3 bases and the V segment lost 7 bases, leaving 8 bases of the junction unmatched. The CDR3 loop is CASTESGSGYEQYF. CDR3 nucleotides: TGTGCCAGCACTGAAAGCGGGAGTGGCTACGAGCAGTACTTC.

The chain recombines TRBV13 with TRBJ2-7; 10 bases line up with TRBD1. Germline-derived CDR1 and CDR2 are PRHDT and FYEKMQ (reference sequence). Germline trimming cut 2 bases from V and 1 base from J; bases unmatched to any gene: 2. The CDR3 covers 15 residues. The CDR3, as DNA: TGTGCCAGCAGCTTATGGGGACAGGGGTCCTACGAGCAGTACTTC. Translating it yields CASSLWGQGSYEQYF. The full variable domain, its missing parts supplied by reference TRBV13 and TRBJ2-7, is AAGVIQSPRHLIKEKRETATLKCYPIPRHDTVYWYQQGPGQDPQFLISFYEKMQSDKGSIPDRFSAQQFSDYHSELNMSSLELGDSALYFCASSLWGQGSYEQYFGPGTRLTVT.

This chain connects TRBV6-5 to TRBJ2-7; 9 nucleotides match TRBD1. V lost 2 bases, J lost 1 base, and 6 bases stayed unmatched. The CDR3 is made up of 16 amino acids. Germline V gene data show CDR1 as MNHEY and CDR2 as SVGAGI. The CDR3 loop reads CASSYTRTGDSYEQYF. As DNA, the CDR3 is TGTGCCAGCAGTTACACAAGGACAGGGGATTCCTACGAGCAGTACTTC.

This chain connects TRBV4-1 to TRBJ2-5; D unresolved. This CDR3 contains 18 residues. V lost 3 bases and J lost 1, with 21 bases in between. Per the germline V gene, CDR1 is MGHRA and CDR2 is YSYEKL. The CDR3 bases are TGCGCCAGCAGCCACCCCTCTGGCGGCAGGAGTCGCCAAGAGACCCAGTACTTC. Encoded protein: CASSHPSGGRSRQETQYF.

This sequence joins TRBV11-1 and TRBJ2-7, with TRBD1 matching over 9 bases. CDR3 size: 14 residues. V was clipped by 4 bases and J by 7 bases; unmatched bases: 8. The germline CDR1 and CDR2 sequences are SGHAT and FQDESV (reference sequence). CDR3 loop: CASSWDRVSGEQYF. The DNA of the CDR3 is TGTGCCAGCAGCTGGGACAGGGTCTCAGGAGAGCAGTACTTC.

The chain has TRBV6-5 and TRBJ1-6, with unresolved D. Germline assignment: CDR1 MNHEY and CDR2 SVGAGI. Trimming stripped 3 bases from V and 7 bases from J, with 13 bases between. The CDR3 is made up of 15 amino acids. CDR3 DNA: TGTGCCAGCAGTTATATGGGTACTGCAAATTCACCCCTCCACTTT. This gives the protein CASSYMGTANSPLHF.

The V and J genes are TRBV2 and TRBJ2-7; D unresolved. CDR1 is SNHLY and CDR2 is FYNNEI in the germline V gene. With 9 bases removed from V and 0 bases from J, the gap between germline ends came to 15 bases. The CDR3 length is 14 residues. This CDR3 reads CASRRAPSSYEQYF. In DNA, the CDR3 is TGTGCCAGTCGTCGGGCCCCAAGCTCCTACGAGCAGTACTTC.

The chain couples TRBV7-9 to TRBJ2-1, with D perhaps TRBD2 (5 bases). The CDR3 contains 12 residues. Germline loops: CDR1 SEHNR, CDR2 FQNEAQ (reference sequence). The ends were cut back, 8 bases at V and 5 bases at J, with 10 bases in the middle. CDR3 region: CASFSGNNEQFF. The CDR3 nucleotides are TGTGCCAGCTTCTCCGGGAACAATGAGCAGTTCTTC.

The CDR3 protein is CASSADSFSYEQYF. In nucleotides, the CDR3 is TGTGCCAGCAGCGCCGACAGTTTCTCCTACGAGCAGTACTTC. The chain links TRBV9 to TRBJ2-7; possibly TRBD1 for D (5 bases). This CDR3 is 14 amino acids long. Trimming left V 3 bases short and J 0 bases short, with 10 bases between. Germline lookup yields CDR1 SGDLS and CDR2 YYNGEE.

The table lists this clone with a few counts. The gene calls are TRBV2 and TRBJ2-7, with 10 bases aligning to TRBD2. Germline V CDR1 and CDR2: SNHLY, FYNNEI. This CDR3 comprises 13 residues. Trimming cost V 8 bases and J 6 bases; bases outside gene matches: 7. CDR3 sequence (DNA): TGTGCCAGCTGGGCTAGCGGGAGCGGCGAGCAGTACTTC. This encodes CASWASGSGEQYF.

The chain links TRBV29-1 to TRBJ2-7; D possibly corresponds to TRBD1 (6 bases). In germline, CDR1 is SQVTM, CDR2 ANQGSEA. V was trimmed by 6 bases and J by 2 bases, leaving 11 bases between them. This CDR3 is built from 12 residues. For the CDR3, the DNA is TGCAGCGTCCTGACAGGTCCCTACGAGCAGTACTTC. Translating gives CSVLTGPYEQYF.

V is TRBV6-1 and J is TRBJ2-6; D is possibly TRBD2 (6 bases). CDR1 and CDR2 from the germline V gene are MNHNS and SASEGT. Trimming stripped 0 bases from V and 2 bases from J, with 8 bases between. This CDR3 is built from 16 residues. CDR3 bases: TGTGCCAGCAGTGAAGCGGAGGGGACTGGGGCCAACGTCCTGACTTTC. This codes for CASSEAEGTGANVLTF.

The chain is built from TRBV30 and TRBJ1-2; D gene uncertain. V was clipped by 5 bases and J by 8 bases, with 12 bases between them. Germline V gene data show CDR1 as GTSNPN and CDR2 as SVGIG (reference sequence). The CDR3 is 11 residues long. CDR3 nucleotide sequence: TGTGCCTGGGAAGGGTCCGGCGGCTACACCTTC. Encoded protein: CAWEGSGGYTF.

Only one count was recorded for this clone. The genes are TRBV7-2 and TRBJ1-2, with 7 bases aligning to TRBD1. CDR1 and CDR2 from the germline V gene are SGHTA and FQGNSA. The CDR3 is made up of 13 amino acids. J was trimmed by 7 bases and V by 5 bases; bases with no gene match: 7. The CDR3 spells CASSVHRGIGYTF. The CDR3 bases are TGTGCCAGCAGCGTACACAGGGGTATTGGCTACACCTTC.

The chain recombines TRBV7-6 with TRBJ1-2; D might be TRBD1 (6 bases). CDR1 is SGHVS, CDR2 FNYEAQ, per germline. The germline V and J ends were trimmed by 1 base and 4 bases, with 10 bases remaining between them. This CDR3 is 14 amino acids long. CDR3 nucleotide sequence: TGTGCCAGCAGCTTAGGCGAGGGGGGCTATGGCTACACCTTC. It specifies CASSLGEGGYGYTF.

The chain recombines TRBV5-1 with TRBJ2-7; D might be TRBD1 or TRBD2, each matching 5 bases. V was trimmed by 4 bases and J by 3 bases, leaving 17 bases between them. Germline V lookup: CDR1 SGHRS, CDR2 YFSETQ. The CDR3 totals 15 residues. The CDR3 loop reads CASSQGPQSNYEQYF. CDR3 nucleotide sequence: TGCGCCAGCAGCCAGGGACCCCAATCCAACTACGAGCAGTACTTC.

The chain combines TRBV5-6 with TRBJ2-5, with 9 bases aligning to TRBD2. Near its end, the DNA agrees better with TRBJ2-7, so the J call may be wrong. There are 15 residues in the CDR3. Germline CDR1 is SGHDT and CDR2 is YYEEEE. This CDR3 is CASSLAASGTYEQYF. The CDR3 DNA follows: TGTGCCAGCAGCTTGGCCGCTAGCGGGACCTACGAGCAGTACTTC.